This TCR beta chain was documented in a study of T cell responses to AZD1222 COVID-19 vaccine. Study-wide background: Analyses pooled second doses at about 4 or about 12 weeks. Study outcomes and limitations: The sample set comprised mostly white British donors with more females, and clonal diversity was possibly underestimated. Baseline seropositivity occurred in only a handful of AZD1222 recipients.

In its sample, this clone was seen once. Its antigen is currently unknown. The V end lost 6 bases, the J end lost 4 bases, and 16 bases lay between the germline ends. Germline loops: CDR1 MGHDK, CDR2 SYGVNS. This CDR3 has 15 amino acids. TCRdb keeps only in-frame clones here, not all; method: immunoSEQ multiplex PCR. The profile covers roughly 150,000 clones, with over 90% appearing a single time and just over 5% taken by the ten largest. The V call is TRBV25-1, the J call TRBJ1-5, with D hard to call. This specimen was peripheral blood, taken on day 0 of AZD1222 vaccination. This TCR was sampled from an adult in good health. The CDR3 is CASSPPGDLNQPQHF. In DNA form, the CDR3 reads TGTGCCAGCAGCCCACCAGGAGATCTGAATCAGCCCCAGCATTTT.